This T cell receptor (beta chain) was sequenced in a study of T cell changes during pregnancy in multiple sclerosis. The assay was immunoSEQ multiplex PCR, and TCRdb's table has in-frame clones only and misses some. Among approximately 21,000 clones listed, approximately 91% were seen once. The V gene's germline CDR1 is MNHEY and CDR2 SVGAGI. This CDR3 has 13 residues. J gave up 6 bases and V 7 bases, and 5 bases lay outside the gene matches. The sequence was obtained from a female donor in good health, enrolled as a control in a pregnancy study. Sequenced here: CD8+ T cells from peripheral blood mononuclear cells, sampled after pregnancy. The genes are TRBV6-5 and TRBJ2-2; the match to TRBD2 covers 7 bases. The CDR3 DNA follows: TGTGCCAGCACCGAGACTAGCCCCGGGGAGCTGTTTTTT. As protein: CASTETSPGELFF.